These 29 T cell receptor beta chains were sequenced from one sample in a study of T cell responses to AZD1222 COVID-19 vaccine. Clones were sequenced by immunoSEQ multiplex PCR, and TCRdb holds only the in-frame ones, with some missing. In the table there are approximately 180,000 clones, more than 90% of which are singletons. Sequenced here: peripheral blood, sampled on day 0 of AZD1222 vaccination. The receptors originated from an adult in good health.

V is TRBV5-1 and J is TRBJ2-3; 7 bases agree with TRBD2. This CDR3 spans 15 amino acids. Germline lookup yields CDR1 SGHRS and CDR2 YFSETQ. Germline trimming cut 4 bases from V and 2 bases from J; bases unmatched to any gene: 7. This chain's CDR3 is CASSTTSEPTDTQYF. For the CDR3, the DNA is TGCGCCAGCAGCACTACTAGCGAACCCACAGATACGCAGTATTTT.

CDR3 sequence: CASSGTGAKGNTEAFF. CDR3 nucleotides: TGTGCCAGCAGCGGGACAGGGGCAAAGGGGAACACTGAAGCTTTCTTT. The genes are TRBV5-4 and TRBJ1-1; 10 nucleotides match TRBD1. The CDR3 extends over 16 amino acids. Germline V gives CDR1 SGHNT, CDR2 YYREEE (reference sequence). With 4 bases clipped from V and 1 base from J, the junction kept 7 bases outside the gene matches.

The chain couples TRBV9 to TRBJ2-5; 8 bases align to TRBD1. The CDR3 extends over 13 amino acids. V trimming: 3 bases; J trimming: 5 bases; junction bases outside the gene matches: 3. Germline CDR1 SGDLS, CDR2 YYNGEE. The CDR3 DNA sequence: TGTGCCAGCAGCGGGACAGGGCAGGAGACCCAGTACTTC. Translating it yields CASSGTGQETQYF.

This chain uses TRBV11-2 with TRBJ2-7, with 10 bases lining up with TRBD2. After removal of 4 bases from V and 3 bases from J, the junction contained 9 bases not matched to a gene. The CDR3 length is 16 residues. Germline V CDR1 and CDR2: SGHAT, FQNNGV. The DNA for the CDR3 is TGTGCCAGCAGCTGGCCTAGCGGGAGAAGAGGCTACGAGCAGTACTTC. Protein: CASSWPSGRRGYEQYF.

The CDR3 DNA reads as TGTGCCAGCAGTTACCGCCTCGGCGGGAGTACGTACGAGCAGTACTTC. Translated: CASSYRLGGSTYEQYF. The chain carries TRBV6-5 and TRBJ2-7, with TRBD2 identical over 7 bases. The CDR3 runs to 16 residues. Germline lookup yields CDR1 MNHEY and CDR2 SVGAGI. Trimming at V came to 2 bases and at J to 4 bases, leaving 11 bases not matched to a gene.

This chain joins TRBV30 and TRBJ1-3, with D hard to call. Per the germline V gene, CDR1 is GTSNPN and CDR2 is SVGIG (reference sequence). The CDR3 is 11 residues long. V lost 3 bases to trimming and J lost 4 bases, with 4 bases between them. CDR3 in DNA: TGTGCCTGGAGGTGGGGAAACACCATATATTTT. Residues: CAWRWGNTIYF.

CDR3 sequence (DNA): TGCGCCAGCAGCCAAGATCTAGGGCAGGGAACTGAAGCTTTCTTT. Its translation is CASSQDLGQGTEAFF. This chain joins TRBV4-1 and TRBJ1-1; the D gene is possibly TRBD1 (5 bases). The CDR3 is made up of 15 amino acids. Germline V gene lookup returns CDR1 MGHRA and CDR2 YSYEKL. Trimming removed 0 bases from V and 5 bases from J, with 13 bases in between.

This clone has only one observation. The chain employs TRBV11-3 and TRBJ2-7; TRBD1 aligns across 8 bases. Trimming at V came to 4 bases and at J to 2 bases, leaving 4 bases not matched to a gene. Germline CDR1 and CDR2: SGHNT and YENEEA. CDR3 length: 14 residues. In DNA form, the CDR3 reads TGTGCCAGCAGCTCACGGACAGGGCCCTACGAGCAGTACTTC. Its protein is CASSSRTGPYEQYF.

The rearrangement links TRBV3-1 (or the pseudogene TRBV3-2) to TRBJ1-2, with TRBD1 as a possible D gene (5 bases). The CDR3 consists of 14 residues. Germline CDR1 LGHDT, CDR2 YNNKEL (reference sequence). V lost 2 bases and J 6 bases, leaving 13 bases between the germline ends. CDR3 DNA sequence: TGTGCCAGCAGCCAACGGGGGGGGAGCAATGGCTACACCTTC. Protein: CASSQRGGSNGYTF.

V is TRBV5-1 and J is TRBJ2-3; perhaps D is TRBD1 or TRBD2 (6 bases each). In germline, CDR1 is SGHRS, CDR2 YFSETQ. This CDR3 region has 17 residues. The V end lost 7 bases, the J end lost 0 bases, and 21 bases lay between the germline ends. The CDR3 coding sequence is TGCGCCAGCGGAGGGGGTCCTGTGATTACTAGCACAGATACGCAGTATTTT. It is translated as CASGGGPVITSTDTQYF.

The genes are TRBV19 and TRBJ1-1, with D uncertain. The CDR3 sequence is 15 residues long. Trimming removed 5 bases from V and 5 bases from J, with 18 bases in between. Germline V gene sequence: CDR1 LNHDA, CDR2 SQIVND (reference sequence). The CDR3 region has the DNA TGTGCCAGTAGTCTCCTGGGCGGGTTTGGAACTGAAGCTTTCTTT. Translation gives CASSLLGGFGTEAFF.

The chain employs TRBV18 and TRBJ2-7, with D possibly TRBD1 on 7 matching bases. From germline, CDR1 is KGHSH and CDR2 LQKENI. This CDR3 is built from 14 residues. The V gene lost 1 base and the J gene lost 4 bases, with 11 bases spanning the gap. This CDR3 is CASSPQGAGYEQYF. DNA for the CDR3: TGTGCCAGCTCACCACAGGGGGCGGGATACGAGCAGTACTTC.

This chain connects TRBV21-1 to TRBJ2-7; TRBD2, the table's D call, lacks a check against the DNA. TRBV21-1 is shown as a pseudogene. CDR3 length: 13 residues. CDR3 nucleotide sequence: TGTGCCGACCTTAAGGAGAGCTCCTACGAGCAGTACTTC. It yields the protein CADLKESSYEQYF.

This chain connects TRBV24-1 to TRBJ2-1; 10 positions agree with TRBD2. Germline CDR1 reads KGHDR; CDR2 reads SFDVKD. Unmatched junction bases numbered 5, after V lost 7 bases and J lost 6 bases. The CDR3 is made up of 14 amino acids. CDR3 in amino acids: CATSPPSGSNEQFF. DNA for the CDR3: TGTGCCACCAGCCCCCCTAGCGGGAGCAATGAGCAGTTCTTC.

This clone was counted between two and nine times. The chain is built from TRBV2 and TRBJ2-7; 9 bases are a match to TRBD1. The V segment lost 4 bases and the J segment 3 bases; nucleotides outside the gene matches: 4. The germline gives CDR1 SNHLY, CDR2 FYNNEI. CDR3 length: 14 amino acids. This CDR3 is CASSGPGQGYEQYF. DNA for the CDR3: TGTGCCAGCAGTGGCCCGGGACAGGGCTACGAGCAGTACTTC.

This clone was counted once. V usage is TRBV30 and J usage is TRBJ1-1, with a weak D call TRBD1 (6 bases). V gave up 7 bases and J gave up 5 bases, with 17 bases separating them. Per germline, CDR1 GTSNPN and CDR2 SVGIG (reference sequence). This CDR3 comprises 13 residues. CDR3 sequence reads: CAFLPGGRTEAFF. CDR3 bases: TGTGCCTTTTTACCGGGGGGGCGGACTGAAGCTTTCTTT.

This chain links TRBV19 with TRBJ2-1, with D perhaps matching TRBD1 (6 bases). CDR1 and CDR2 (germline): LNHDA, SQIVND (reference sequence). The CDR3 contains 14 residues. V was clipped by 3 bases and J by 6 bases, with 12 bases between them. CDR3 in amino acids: CASSMEYRVNEQFF. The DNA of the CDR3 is TGTGCCAGTAGTATGGAGTACAGGGTCAATGAGCAGTTCTTC. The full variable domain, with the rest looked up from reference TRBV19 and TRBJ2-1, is DGGITQSPKYLFRKEGQNVTLSCEQNLNHDAMYWYRQDPGQGLRLIYYSQIVNDFQKGDIAEGYSVSREKKESFPLTVTSAQKNPTAFYLCASSMEYRVNEQFFGPGTRLTVL.

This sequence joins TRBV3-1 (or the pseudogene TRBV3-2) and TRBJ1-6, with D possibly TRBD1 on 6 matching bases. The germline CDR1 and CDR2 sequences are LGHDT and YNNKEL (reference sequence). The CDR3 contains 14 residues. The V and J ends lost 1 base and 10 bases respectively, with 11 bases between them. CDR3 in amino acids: CASSQGDTKSPLHF. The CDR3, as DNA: TGTGCCAGCAGCCAAGGGGACACCAAATCACCCCTCCACTTT.

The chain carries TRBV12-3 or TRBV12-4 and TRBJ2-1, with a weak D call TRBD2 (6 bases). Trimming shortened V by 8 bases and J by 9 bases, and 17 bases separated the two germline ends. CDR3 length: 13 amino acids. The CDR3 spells CASGDSAWTEQFF. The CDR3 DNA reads TGTGCCAGCGGGGACTCCGCCTGGACTGAGCAGTTCTTC.

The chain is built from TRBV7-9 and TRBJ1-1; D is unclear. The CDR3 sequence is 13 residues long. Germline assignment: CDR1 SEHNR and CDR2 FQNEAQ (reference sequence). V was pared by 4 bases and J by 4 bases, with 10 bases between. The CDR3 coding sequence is TGTGCCAGCAGCTCTCATCCCACCACTGAAGCTTTCTTT. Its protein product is CASSSHPTTEAFF. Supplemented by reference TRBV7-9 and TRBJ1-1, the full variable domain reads DTGVSQNPRHKITKRGQNVTFRCDPISEHNRLYWYRQTLGQGPEFLTYFQNEAQLEKSRLLSDRFSAERPKGSFSTLEIQRTEQGDSAMYLCASSSHPTTEAFFGQGTRLTVV.

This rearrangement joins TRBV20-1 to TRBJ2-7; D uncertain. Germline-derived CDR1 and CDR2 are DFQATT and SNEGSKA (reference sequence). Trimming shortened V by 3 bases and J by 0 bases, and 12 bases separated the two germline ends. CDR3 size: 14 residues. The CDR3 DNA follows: TGCAGTGCTAGTTTCGGACGCAGCTCCTACGAGCAGTACTTC. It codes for CSASFGRSSYEQYF.

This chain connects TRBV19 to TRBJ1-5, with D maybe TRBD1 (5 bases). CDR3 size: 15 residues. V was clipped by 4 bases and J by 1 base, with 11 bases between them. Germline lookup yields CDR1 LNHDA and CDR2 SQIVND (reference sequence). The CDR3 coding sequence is TGTGCCAGTAGTAGGGGGAGTCGGAGCAATCAGCCCCAGCATTTT. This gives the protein CASSRGSRSNQPQHF.

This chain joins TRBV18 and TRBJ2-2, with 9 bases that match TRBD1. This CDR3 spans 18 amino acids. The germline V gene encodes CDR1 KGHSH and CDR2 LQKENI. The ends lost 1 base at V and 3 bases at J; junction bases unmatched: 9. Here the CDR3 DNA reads TGTGCCAGCTCACCACTACAGGGGGCAAATTGGGACACCGGGGAGCTGTTTTTT. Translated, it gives CASSPLQGANWDTGELFF.

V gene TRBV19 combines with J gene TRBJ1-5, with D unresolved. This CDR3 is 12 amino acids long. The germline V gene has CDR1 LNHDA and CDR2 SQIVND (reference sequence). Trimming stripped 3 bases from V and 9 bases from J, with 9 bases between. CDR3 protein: CASSIRSGPQHF. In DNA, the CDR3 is TGTGCCAGTAGTATTAGATCCGGGCCCCAGCATTTT.

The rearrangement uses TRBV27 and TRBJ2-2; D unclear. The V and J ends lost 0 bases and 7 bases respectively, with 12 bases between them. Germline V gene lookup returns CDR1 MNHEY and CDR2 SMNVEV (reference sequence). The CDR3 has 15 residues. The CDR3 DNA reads TGTGCCAGCAGTTTATCTGCCGTTGGTGTCGGGGAGCTGTTTTTT. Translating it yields CASSLSAVGVGELFF.

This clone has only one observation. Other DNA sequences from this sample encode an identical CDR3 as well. CDR3 loop: CASSLAGVGTEAFF. DNA for the CDR3: TGTGCCAGCAGCTTGGCCGGGGTGGGCACTGAAGCTTTCTTT. V usage is TRBV5-4 and J usage is TRBJ1-1; D remains ambiguous. Between the trimmed V and J ends, which lost 0 bases and 4 bases, there was a span of 10 bases. The CDR3 is 14 residues long. Per germline, CDR1 SGHNT and CDR2 YYREEE (reference sequence).

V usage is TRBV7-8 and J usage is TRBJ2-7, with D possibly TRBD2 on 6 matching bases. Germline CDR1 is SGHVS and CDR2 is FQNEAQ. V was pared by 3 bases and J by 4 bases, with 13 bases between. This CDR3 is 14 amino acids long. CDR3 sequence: CASSLEAGPYEQYF. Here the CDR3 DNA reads TGTGCCAGCAGCTTGGAGGCGGGACCTTACGAGCAGTACTTC.

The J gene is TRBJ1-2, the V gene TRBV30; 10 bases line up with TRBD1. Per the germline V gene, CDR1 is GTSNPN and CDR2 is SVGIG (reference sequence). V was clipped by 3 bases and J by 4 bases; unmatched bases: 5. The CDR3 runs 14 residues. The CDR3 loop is CAWRDRGPSYGYTF. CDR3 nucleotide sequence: TGTGCCTGGAGAGACAGGGGGCCAAGCTATGGCTACACCTTC.

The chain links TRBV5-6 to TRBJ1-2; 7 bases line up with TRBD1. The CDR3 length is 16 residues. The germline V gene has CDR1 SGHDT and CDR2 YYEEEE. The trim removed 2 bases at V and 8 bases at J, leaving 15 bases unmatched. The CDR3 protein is CASSLDSRGLSEGYTF. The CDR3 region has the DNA TGTGCCAGCAGCTTAGATTCGAGGGGGCTCTCGGAAGGCTACACCTTC.